Listed here is a single T cell receptor (beta chain). This clonotype has ten or more counts. The antigen it recognizes is unknown. No quality values exist for individual bases; no much larger clone is one base distant. This sample was included in a study of CD8 T cells in ankylosing spondylitis (dated by TCRdb to 2015 to 2018). General notes on the study: T cell receptor beta repertoires were profiled in healthy donors and ankylosing spondylitis patients so that disease-linked TCR variants could be found. Peripheral blood was sampled, and synovial fluid was additionally collected from ankylosing spondylitis patients. The whole study cohort included 95 to 130 healthy donors and under 30 ankylosing spondylitis patients. Study-wide conclusions, independent of this receptor: A TCR beta motif of eight highly homologous amino acid variants appeared characteristic of blood from ankylosing spondylitis patients. The disease-linked clones were reported as significantly enriched in matched synovial fluid samples from ankylosing spondylitis patients. In peripheral blood, the disease-linked clones were found at relatively low frequencies and had a CD8+ phenotype. Some motif variants had previously been reported in the synovial fluid and blood of reactive arthritis patients, which suggests shared mechanisms of disease initiation.

TCRdb shows the sequencer as Illumina HiSeq 2500. Quantitative 5'-RACE with molecular barcodes was used to prepare TCR beta libraries. The original pipeline was this. A new computational method based on a probabilistic model of VDJ rearrangement was used to identify disease-linked TCR variants. TCRdb reanalyzed the raw reads on its own, using fastp at Q25 for trimming and MiXCR for clone calling, and kept in-frame beta chains. One record per CDR3 amino acid sequence lists the most common genes and DNA. These V and J calls are TCRdb output, not the study's own analysis. The sample profile shows some 240,000 distinct CDR3 sequences; under 30% of them were found once. Of the sample, 0.61% is held by the ten largest clones. Its CDR3 holds 13 amino acids, cysteine through phenylalanine. Only the CDR3 DNA is retained, 39 bases long and in frame from the first base. V was cut back by 3 bases and J by 5 bases, leaving a gap of 10 bases between them. As encoded in the germline V gene (reference sequence), CDR1 is DFQATT while CDR2 is SNEGSKA.

The source of this sequence is a male donor with ankylosing spondylitis or in good health (not recorded which). The sequenced sample consisted of blood, either unsorted or a sorted T cell fraction (not recorded which). In this chain, TRBV20-1 is recombined with TRBJ2-2; confidence is insufficient to name the D gene. CDR3 sequence: CSASEVVTGELFF. The bases read TGCAGTGCTAGTGAGGTGGTTACCGGGGAGCTGTTTTTT.